This T cell receptor beta chain was sequenced for a study of CD8+CD57+ T cells in acquired aplastic anemia. The CDR3 extends over 13 amino acids. The germline CDR1 and CDR2 sequences are SNHLY and FYNNEI. V lost 8 bases to trimming and J lost 5 bases, with 15 bases between them. Genomic DNA was employed as the template in profiling TCR beta VDJ and CDR3. TCRdb analysed the reads with MiXCR anew, one entry per CDR3 protein. The sample shows about 210,000 distinct CDR3 sequences, around 60% of them seen only once. The TCR sequence derives from a human donor in good health. The sample comprised sorted CD4+, CD8+, or CD8+CD57+ T cells (not recorded which) from PBMCs. The rearrangement joins TRBV2 to TRBJ2-5, with a possible D match to TRBD1 (5 bases). CDR3 in amino acids: CASCRVVGETQYF. CDR3 nucleotide sequence: TGTGCCAGCTGCAGGGTGGTCGGGGAGACCCAGTACTTC.